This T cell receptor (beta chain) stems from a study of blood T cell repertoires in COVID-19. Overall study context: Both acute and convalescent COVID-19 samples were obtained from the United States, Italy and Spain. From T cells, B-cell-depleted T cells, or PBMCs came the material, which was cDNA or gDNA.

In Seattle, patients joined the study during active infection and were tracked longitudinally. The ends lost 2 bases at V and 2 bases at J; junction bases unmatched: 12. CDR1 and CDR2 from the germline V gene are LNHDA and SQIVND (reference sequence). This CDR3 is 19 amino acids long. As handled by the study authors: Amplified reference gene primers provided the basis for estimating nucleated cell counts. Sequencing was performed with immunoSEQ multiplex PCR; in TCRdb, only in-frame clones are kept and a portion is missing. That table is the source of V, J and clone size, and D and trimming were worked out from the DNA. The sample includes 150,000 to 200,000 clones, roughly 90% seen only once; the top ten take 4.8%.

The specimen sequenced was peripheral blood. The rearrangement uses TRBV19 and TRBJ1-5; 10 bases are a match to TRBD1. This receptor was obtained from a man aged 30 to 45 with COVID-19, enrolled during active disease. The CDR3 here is CASSIRGPDRGLGNQPQHF. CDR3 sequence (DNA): TGTGCCAGTAGTATACGGGGCCCCGACAGGGGGCTGGGCAATCAGCCCCAGCATTTT.